This passage covers 7 T cell receptor beta chains from one sample sequenced in a study of CD8+CD57+ T cells in acquired aplastic anemia. TCR beta VDJ combinations and CDR3 sequences were profiled from genomic DNA. MiXCR, applied by TCRdb to the reads, yields one record per CDR3 protein. The sample lists about 200,000 distinct CDR3 sequences; 34% were seen once. Sequenced sample: sorted CD4+, CD8+, or CD8+CD57+ T cells (not recorded which) from PBMCs. These receptors were collected from a human donor in good health, serving as a control.

This clonotype was observed a handful of times. DNA for the CDR3: TGTGCCAGCAGCTTGGCCAAGGGCTATGGCTACACCTTC. Translating it yields CASSLAKGYGYTF. The chain employs TRBV12-3 or TRBV12-4 and TRBJ1-2; D call uncertain. Trimming removed 6 bases at V and 4 bases at J, with 12 bases between. This CDR3 has 13 residues.

The genes are TRBV2 and TRBJ1-5; D is ambiguous. Per germline, CDR1 SNHLY and CDR2 FYNNEI. Trimming removed 4 bases from V and 4 bases from J, with 8 bases in between. The CDR3 contains 13 residues. Here the CDR3 reads CASSGNGNQPQHF. CDR3 DNA sequence: TGTGCCAGCAGTGGAAACGGAAATCAGCCCCAGCATTTT.

To note about this clonotype: A much larger clone differs from this one at a single base, so this may be a read error. The V and J genes are TRBV19 and TRBJ1-1; D is possibly TRBD1 (5 bases). Germline CDR1 is LNHDA and CDR2 is SQIVND (reference sequence). Trimming cost V 1 base and J 4 bases, with 13 bases left between them. The CDR3 spans 15 residues. CDR3 coding DNA: TGTGCCAGTAGTATAGCAAGAGGGGCGGGCACTGAAGCTTTCTTT. This encodes CASSIARGAGTEAFF.

For this clonotype: With a much larger clone just one base away, this may be a read error. The V and J genes are TRBV11-1 and TRBJ2-6; 7 bases line up with TRBD1. This CDR3 region has 17 residues. Looked up from germline, CDR1 is SGHAT and CDR2 is FQDESV (reference sequence). The CDR3 reads CASSLAPGGSGANALTF. CDR3 DNA: TGTGCCAGCAGCTTAGCCCCAGGGGGTTCTGGGGCCAACGCCCTGACTTTC.

This clonotype was counted at least ten times. This rearrangement joins TRBV14 to TRBJ1-6; D unclear. The length of the CDR3 is 15 residues. Germline CDR1 reads SGHDN; CDR2 reads FVKESK. V was pared by 4 bases and J by 8 bases, with 15 bases between. As DNA, the CDR3 is TGTGCCAGCAGCCCCGGCAGTTTAAGGTATTCACCCCTCCACTTT. Residues: CASSPGSLRYSPLHF.

This clonotype appeared a few times. This chain links TRBV6-5 with TRBJ1-1; D unclear. Trimming left V 6 bases short and J 6 bases short, with 20 bases between. Germline lookup yields CDR1 MNHEY and CDR2 SVGAGI. This CDR3 has 15 residues. As DNA, the CDR3 is TGTGCCAGCAGGAGATCACTGCATACTTCCCCTGAAGCTTTCTTT. It yields the protein CASRRSLHTSPEAFF.

V and J are TRBV11-1 and TRBJ2-7; no clear D. The CDR3 spans 15 residues. The V gene's germline CDR1 is SGHAT and CDR2 FQDESV (reference sequence). Between the trimmed V and J ends, which lost 8 bases and 4 bases, there was a span of 21 bases. The CDR3 sequence: CASSPFRTEKYEQYF. The CDR3 DNA reads as TGTGCCAGCTCACCATTCAGGACCGAGAAATACGAGCAGTACTTC.